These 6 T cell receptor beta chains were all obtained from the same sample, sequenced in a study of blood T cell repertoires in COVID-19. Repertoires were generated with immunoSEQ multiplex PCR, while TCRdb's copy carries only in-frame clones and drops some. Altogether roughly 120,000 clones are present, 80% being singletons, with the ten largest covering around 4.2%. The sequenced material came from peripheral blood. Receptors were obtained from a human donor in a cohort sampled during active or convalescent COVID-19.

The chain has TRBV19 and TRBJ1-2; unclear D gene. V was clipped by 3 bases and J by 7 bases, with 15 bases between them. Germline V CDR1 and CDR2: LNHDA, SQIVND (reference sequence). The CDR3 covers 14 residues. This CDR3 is CASSIFPSPGGYTF. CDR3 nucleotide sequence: TGTGCCAGTAGTATTTTTCCGTCCCCGGGTGGCTACACCTTC.

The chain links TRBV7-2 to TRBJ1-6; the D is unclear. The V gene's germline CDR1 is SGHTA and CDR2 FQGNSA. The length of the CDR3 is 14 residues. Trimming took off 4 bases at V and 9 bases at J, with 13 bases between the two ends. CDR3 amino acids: CASSSERLISPLHF. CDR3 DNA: TGTGCCAGCAGCTCGGAAAGACTAATTTCACCCCTCCACTTT.

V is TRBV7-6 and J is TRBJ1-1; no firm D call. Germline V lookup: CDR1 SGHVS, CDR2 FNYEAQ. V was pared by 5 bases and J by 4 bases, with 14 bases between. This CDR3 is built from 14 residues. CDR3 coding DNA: TGTGCCAGCAGCGTCGCGATCTATGCCACTGAAGCTTTCTTT. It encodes CASSVAIYATEAFF.

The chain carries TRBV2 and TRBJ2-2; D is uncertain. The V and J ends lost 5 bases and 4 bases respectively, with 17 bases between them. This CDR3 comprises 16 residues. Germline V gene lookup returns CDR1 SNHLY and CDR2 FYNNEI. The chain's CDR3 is CASSYSGSASTGELFF. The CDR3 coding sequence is TGTGCCAGCAGTTACTCCGGGTCAGCTTCCACCGGGGAGCTGTTTTTT. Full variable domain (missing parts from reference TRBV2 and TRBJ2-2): EPEVTQTPSHQVTQMGQEVILRCVPISNHLYFYWYRQILGQKVEFLVSFYNNEISEKSEIFDDQFSVERPDGSNFTLKIRSTKLEDSAMYFCASSYSGSASTGELFFGEGSRLTVL.

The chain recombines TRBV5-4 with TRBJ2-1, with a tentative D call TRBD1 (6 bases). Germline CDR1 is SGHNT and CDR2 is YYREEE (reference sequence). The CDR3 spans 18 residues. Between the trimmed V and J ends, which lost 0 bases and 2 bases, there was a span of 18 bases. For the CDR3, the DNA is TGTGCCAGCAGCTTGGGTCCCAGTGCCAGGGGTGCCTACAATGAGCAGTTCTTC. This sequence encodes CASSLGPSARGAYNEQFF.

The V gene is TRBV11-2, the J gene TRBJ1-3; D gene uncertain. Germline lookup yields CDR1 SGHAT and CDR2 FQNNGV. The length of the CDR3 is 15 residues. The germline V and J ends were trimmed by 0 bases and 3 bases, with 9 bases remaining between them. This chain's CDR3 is CASSLERAGGNTIYF. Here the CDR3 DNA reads TGTGCCAGCAGCTTAGAGAGGGCAGGTGGAAACACCATATATTTT.